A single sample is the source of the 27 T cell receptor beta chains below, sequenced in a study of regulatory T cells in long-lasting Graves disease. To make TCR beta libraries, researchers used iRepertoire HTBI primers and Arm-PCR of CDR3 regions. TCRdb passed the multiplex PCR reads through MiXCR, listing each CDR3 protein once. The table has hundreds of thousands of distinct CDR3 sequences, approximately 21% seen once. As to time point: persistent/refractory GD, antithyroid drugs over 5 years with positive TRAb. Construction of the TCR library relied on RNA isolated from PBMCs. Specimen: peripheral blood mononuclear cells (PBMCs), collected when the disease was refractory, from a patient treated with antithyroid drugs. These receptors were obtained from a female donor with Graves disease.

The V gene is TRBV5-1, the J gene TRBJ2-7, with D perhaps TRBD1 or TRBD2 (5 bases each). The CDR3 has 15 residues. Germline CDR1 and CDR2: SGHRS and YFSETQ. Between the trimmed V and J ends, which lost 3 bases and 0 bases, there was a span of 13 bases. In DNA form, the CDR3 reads TGCGCCAGCAGCTCGGGACCTCGGAGCTCCTACGAGCAGTACTTC. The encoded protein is CASSSGPRSSYEQYF.

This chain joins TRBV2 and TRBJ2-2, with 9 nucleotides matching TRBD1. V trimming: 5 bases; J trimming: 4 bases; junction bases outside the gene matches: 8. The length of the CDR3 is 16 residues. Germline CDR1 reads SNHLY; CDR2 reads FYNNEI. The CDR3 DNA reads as TGTGCCAGCAGTTTGTTAGGACAGGGGTCCACCGGGGAGCTGTTTTTT. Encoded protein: CASSLLGQGSTGELFF.

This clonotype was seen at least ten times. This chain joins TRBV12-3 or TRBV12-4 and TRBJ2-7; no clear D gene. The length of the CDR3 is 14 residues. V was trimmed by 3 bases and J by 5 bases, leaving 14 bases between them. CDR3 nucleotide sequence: TGTGCCAGCAGTTTCCCTCGGCCTAAGGACGAGCAGTACTTC. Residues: CASSFPRPKDEQYF.

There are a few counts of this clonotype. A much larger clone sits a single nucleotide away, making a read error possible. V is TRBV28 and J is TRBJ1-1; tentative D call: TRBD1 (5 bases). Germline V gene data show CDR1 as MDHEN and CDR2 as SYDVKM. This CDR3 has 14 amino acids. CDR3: CASSSPGRNTGAFF. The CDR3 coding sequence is TGTGCCAGCAGTTCCCCGGGACGGAACACTGGAGCTTTCTTT.

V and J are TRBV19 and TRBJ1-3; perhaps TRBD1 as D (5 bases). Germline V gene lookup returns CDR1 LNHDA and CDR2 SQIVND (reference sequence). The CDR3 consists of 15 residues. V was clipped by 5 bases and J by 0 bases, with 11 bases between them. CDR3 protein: CASSDSGYSGNTIYF. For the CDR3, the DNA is TGTGCCAGTAGTGATTCAGGGTACTCTGGAAACACCATATATTTT.

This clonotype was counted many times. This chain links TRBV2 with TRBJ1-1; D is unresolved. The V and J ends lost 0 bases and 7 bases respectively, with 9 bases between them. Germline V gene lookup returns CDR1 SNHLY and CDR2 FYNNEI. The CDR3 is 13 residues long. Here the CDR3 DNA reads TGTGCCAGCAGTGAAGCCGGAACGCGTGAAGCTTTCTTT. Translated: CASSEAGTREAFF. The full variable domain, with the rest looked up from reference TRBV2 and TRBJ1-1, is EPEVTQTPSHQVTQMGQEVILRCVPISNHLYFYWYRQILGQKVEFLVSFYNNEISEKSEIFDDQFSVERPDGSNFTLKIRSTKLEDSAMYFCASSEAGTREAFFGQGTRLTVV.

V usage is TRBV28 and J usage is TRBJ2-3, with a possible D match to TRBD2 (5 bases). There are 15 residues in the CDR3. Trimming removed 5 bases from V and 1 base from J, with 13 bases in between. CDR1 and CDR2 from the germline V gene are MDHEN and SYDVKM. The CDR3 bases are TGTGCCAGCAGTAACGGGAAGGGCCGCACAGATACGCAGTATTTT. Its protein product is CASSNGKGRTDTQYF.

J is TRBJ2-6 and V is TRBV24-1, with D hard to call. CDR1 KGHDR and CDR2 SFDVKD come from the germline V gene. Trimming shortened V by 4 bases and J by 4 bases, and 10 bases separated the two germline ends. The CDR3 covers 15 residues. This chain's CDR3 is CATSEGELGANVLTF. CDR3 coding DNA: TGTGCCACCAGTGAAGGAGAGTTAGGGGCCAACGTCCTGACTTTC.

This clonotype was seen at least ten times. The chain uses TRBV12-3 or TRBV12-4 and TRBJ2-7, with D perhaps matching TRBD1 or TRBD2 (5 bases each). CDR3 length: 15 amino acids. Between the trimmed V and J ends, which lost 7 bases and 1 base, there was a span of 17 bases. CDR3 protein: CASTSSGTPSYEQYF. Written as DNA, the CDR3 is TGTGCCAGCACCTCCTCCGGGACGCCTTCCTACGAGCAGTACTTC.

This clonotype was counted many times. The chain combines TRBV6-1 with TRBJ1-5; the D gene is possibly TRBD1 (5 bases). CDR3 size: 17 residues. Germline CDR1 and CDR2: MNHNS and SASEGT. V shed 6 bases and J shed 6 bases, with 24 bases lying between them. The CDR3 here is CASRVASGAANSQPQHF. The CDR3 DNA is TGTGCCAGCAGAGTGGCTAGTGGGGCAGCTAACAGTCAGCCCCAGCATTTT.

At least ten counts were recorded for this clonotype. The CDR3 bases are TGTGCCAGCAGCTTGGCGACAGGGGTCTACGAGCAGTACTTC. It is translated as CASSLATGVYEQYF. V is TRBV7-9 and J is TRBJ2-7; 8 nucleotides line up with TRBD1. CDR1 is SEHNR and CDR2 is FQNEAQ in the germline V gene (reference sequence). Germline trimming cut 3 bases from V and 3 bases from J; bases unmatched to any gene: 4. The CDR3 runs 14 residues.

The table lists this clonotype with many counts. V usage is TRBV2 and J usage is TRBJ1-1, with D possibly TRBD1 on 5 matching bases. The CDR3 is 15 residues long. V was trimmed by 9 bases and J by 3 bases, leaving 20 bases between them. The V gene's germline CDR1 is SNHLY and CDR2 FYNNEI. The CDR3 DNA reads TGTGCCAGGGGGACCTTGCGGGGCCGGGACACTGAAGCTTTCTTT. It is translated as CARGTLRGRDTEAFF.

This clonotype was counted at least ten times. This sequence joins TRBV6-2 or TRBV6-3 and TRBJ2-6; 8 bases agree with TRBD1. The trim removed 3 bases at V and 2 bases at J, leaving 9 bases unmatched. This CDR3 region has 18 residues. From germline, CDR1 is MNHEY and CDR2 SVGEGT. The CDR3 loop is CASSYVRQGWPGANVLTF. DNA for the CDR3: TGTGCCAGCAGTTATGTACGACAGGGGTGGCCTGGGGCCAACGTCCTGACTTTC.

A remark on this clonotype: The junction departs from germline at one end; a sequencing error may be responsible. CDR3 nucleotide sequence: TGTGCCAACAGCCAAGTGTTTAGCGGGAAGCAGTTCTTC. Translating it yields CANSQVFSGKQFF. The V call is TRBV14, the J call TRBJ2-1; 8 bases match TRBD2. The CDR3 extends over 13 amino acids. The germline CDR1 and CDR2 sequences are SGHDN and FVKESK. Full variable domain (remainder filled in from reference TRBV14 and TRBJ2-1): EAGVTQFPSHSVIEKGQTVTLRCDPISGHDNLYWYRRVMGKEIKFLLHFVKESKQDESGMPNNRFLAERTGGTYSTLKVQPAELEDSGVYFCANSQVFSGKQFFGPGTRLTVL.

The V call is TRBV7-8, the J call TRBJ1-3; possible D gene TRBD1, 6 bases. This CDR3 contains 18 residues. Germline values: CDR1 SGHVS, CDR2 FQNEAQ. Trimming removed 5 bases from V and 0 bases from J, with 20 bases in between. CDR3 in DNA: TGTGCCAGCAGCCTCAACATACCTCCAGGGGACTCTGGAAACACCATATATTTT. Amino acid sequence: CASSLNIPPGDSGNTIYF.

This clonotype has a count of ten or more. The CDR3 sequence is CATSDSYEQYF. The CDR3 DNA follows: TGTGCCACCAGTGATTCCTACGAGCAGTACTTC. The gene calls are TRBV24-1 and TRBJ2-7; no definite D call. CDR1 and CDR2 (germline): KGHDR, SFDVKD. The length of the CDR3 is 11 residues. V dropped 2 bases and J dropped 2 bases, with 0 bases sitting between them.

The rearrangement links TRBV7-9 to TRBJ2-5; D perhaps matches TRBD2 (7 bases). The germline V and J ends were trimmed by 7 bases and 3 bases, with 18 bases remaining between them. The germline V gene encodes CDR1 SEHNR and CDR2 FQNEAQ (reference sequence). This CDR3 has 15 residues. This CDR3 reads CASTPTGGGKETQYF. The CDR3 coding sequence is TGTGCCAGCACCCCCACTGGCGGGGGCAAAGAGACCCAGTACTTC.

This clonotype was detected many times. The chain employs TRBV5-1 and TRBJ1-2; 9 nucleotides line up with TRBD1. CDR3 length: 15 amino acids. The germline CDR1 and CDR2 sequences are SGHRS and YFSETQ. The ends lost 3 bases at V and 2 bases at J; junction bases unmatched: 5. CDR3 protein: CASSWTGTGNYGYTF. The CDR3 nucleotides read TGCGCCAGCAGCTGGACCGGGACAGGGAACTATGGCTACACCTTC.

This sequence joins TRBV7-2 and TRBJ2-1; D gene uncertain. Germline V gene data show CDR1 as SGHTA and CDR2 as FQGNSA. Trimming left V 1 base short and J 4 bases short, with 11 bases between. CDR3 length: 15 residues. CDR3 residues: CASSLDWAGYNEQFF. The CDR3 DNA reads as TGTGCCAGCAGCTTAGACTGGGCAGGTTACAATGAGCAGTTCTTC.

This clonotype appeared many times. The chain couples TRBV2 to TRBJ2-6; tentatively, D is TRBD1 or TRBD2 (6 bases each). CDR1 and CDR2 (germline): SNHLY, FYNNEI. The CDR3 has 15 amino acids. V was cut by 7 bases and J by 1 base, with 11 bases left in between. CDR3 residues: CASKGGRSGANVLTF. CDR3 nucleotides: TGTGCCAGCAAGGGGGGAAGGTCTGGGGCCAACGTCCTGACTTTC.

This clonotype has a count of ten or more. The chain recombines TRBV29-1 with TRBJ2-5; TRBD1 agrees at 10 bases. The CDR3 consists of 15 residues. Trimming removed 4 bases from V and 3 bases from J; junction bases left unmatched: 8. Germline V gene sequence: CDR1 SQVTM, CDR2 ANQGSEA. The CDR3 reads CSVARGTGAEETQYF. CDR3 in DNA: TGCAGCGTTGCCCGCGGGACAGGGGCGGAAGAGACCCAGTACTTC.

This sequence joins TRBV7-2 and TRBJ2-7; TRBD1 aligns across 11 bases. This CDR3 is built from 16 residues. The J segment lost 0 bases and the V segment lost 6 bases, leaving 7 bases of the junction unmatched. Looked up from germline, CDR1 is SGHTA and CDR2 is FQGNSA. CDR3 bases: TGTGCCAGCAGATCCTCCGGGACAGGGGGCTCCTACGAGCAGTACTTC. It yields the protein CASRSSGTGGSYEQYF.

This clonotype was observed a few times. DNA for the CDR3: TGCAGCGTCTCGGACAGAAGCGGGGAGCTGTTTTTT. Its protein product is CSVSDRSGELFF. The V call is TRBV29-1, the J call TRBJ2-2; tentative D call: TRBD1 (6 bases). In germline, CDR1 is SQVTM, CDR2 ANQGSEA. Trimming took 6 bases from V and 7 from J, leaving 12 bases between them. The CDR3 runs 12 residues.

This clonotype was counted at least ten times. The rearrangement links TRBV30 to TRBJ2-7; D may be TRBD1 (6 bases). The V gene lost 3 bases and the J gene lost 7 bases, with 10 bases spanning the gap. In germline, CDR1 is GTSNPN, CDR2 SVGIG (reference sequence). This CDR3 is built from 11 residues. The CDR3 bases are TGTGCCTGGAGACAGGGTAGAGAGCAGTACTTC. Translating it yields CAWRQGREQYF. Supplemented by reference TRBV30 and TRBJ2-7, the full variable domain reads SQTIHQWPATLVQPVGSPLSLECTVEGTSNPNLYWYRQAAGRGLQLLFYSVGIGQISSEVPQNLSASRPQDRQFILSSKKLLLSDSGFYLCAWRQGREQYFGPGTRLTVT.

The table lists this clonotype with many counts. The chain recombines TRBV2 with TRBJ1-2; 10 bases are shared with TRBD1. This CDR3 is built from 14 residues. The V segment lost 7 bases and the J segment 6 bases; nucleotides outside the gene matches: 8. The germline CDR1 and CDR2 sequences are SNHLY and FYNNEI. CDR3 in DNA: TGTGCCAGCAACTGGGACAGGGGACTTGATGGCTACACCTTC. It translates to CASNWDRGLDGYTF.

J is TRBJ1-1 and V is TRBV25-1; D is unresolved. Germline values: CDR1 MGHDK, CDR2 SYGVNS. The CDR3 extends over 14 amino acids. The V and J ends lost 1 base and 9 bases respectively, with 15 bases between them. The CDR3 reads CASSELRAGNQAFF. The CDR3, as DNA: TGTGCCAGCAGTGAATTAAGGGCGGGCAATCAAGCTTTCTTT.

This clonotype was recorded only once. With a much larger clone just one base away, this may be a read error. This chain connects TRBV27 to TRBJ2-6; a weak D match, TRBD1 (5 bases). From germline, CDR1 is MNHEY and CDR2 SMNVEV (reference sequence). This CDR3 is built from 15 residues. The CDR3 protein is CASSLDSFGANALTF. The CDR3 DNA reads TGTGCCAGCAGCTTAGACAGCTTTGGGGCCAACGCCCTGACTTTC.